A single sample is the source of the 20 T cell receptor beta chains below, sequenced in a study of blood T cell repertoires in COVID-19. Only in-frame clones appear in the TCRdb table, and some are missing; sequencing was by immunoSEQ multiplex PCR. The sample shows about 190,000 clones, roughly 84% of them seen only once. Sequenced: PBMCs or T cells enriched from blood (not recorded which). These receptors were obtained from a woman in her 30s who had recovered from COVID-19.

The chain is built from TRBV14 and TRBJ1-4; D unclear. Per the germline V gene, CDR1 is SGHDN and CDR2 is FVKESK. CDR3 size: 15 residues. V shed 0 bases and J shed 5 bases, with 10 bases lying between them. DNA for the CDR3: TGTGCCAGCAGCCAAGATCGCGGGAGGAATGAAAAACTGTTTTTT. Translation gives CASSQDRGRNEKLFF.

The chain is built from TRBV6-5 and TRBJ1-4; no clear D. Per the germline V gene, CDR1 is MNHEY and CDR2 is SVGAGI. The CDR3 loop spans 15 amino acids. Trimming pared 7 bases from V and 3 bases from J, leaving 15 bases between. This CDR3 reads CASIDRPGSNEKLFF. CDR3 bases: TGTGCCAGCATAGATAGGCCAGGTTCTAATGAAAAACTGTTTTTT.

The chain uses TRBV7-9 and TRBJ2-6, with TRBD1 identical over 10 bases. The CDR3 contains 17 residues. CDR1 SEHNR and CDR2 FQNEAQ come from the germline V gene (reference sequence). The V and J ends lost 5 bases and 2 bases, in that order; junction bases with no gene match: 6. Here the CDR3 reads CASSTRDRGAGANVLTF. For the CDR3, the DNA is TGTGCCAGCAGCACCCGGGACAGGGGTGCTGGGGCCAACGTCCTGACTTTC.

The CDR3 loop is CAISESRAGGGTLHDNEQFF. CDR3 DNA: TGTGCCATCAGTGAGTCTCGAGCGGGGGGAGGTACCCTACACGACAATGAGCAGTTCTTC. The chain couples TRBV10-3 to TRBJ2-1; 9 positions match TRBD2. The CDR3 loop spans 20 amino acids. The V gene end was trimmed by 0 bases and the J gene end by 5 bases; junction bases not matched to a gene: 17. Germline CDR1 is ENHRY and CDR2 is SYGVKD.

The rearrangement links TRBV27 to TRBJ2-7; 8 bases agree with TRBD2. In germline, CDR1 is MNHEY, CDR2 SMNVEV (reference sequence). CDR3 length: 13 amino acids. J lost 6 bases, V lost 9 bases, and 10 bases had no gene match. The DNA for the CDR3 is TGTGCCAGTACCGGGACTAGAATGGGCGAGCAGTACTTC. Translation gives CASTGTRMGEQYF.

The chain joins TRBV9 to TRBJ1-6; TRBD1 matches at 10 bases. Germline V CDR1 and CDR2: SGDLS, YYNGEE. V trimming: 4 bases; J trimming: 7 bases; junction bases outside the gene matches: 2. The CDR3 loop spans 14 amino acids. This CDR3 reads CASSPTGGNSPLHF. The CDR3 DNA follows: TGTGCCAGCAGCCCGACAGGGGGCAATTCACCCCTCCACTTT.

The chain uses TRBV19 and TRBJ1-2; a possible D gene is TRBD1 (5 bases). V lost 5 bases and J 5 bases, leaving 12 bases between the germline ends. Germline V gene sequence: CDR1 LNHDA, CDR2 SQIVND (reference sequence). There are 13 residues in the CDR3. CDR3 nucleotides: TGTGCCAGTAGTGCCTCAGGGTTTTATGGCTACACCTTC. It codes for CASSASGFYGYTF.

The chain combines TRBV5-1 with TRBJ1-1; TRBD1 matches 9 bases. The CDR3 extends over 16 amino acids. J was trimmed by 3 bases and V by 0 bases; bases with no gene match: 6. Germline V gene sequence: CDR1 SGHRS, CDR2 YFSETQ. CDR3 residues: CASSLAGQGRDTEAFF. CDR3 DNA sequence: TGCGCCAGCAGCTTGGCCGGACAGGGGCGGGACACTGAAGCTTTCTTT.

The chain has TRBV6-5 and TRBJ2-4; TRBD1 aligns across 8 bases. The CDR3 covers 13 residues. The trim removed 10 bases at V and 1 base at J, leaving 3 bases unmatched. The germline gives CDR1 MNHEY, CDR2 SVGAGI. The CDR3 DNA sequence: TGTGCCATCCGGGACAGGGCCAAAAACATTCAGTACTTC. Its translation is CAIRDRAKNIQYF.

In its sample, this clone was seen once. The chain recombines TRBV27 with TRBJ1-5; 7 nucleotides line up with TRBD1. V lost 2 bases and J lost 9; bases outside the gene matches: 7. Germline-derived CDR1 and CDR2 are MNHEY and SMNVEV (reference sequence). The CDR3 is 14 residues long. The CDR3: CASSLARQGRPQHF. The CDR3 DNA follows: TGTGCCAGCAGTTTAGCCCGACAGGGACGGCCCCAGCATTTT.

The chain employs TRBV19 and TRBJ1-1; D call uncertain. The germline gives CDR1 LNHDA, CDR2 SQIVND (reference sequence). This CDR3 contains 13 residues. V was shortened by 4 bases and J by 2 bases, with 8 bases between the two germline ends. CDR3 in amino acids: CASSTEPNTEAFF. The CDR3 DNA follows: TGTGCCAGTAGTACCGAGCCTAACACTGAAGCTTTCTTT.

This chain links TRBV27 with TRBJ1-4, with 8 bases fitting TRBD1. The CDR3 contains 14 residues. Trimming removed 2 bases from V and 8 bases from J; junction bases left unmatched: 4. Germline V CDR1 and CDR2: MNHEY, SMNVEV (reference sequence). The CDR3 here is CASSLIRGREKLFF. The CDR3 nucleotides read TGTGCCAGCAGTTTAATCAGGGGGCGCGAAAAACTGTTTTTT.

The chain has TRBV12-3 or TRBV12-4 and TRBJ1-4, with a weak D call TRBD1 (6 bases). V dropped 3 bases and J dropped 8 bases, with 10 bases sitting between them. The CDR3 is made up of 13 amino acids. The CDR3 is CASSFGGPEKLFF. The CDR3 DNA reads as TGTGCCAGCAGTTTCGGGGGGCCGGAAAAACTGTTTTTT.

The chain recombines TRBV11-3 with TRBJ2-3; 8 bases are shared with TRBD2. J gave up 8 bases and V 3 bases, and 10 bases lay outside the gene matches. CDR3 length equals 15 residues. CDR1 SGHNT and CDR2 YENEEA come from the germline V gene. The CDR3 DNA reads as TGTGCCAGCAGCTTGGGTTTAGCGGGACGAGGTACGCAGTATTTT. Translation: CASSLGLAGRGTQYF.

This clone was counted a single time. The CDR3 nucleotides read TGTGCCTGGAGCCTAGCGGGAGTTCACAATGAGCAGTTCTTC. It is translated as CAWSLAGVHNEQFF. This chain uses TRBV30 with TRBJ2-1, with 10 bases matching TRBD2. Germline V gene sequence: CDR1 GTSNPN, CDR2 SVGIG (reference sequence). Germline trimming cut 3 bases from V and 5 bases from J; bases unmatched to any gene: 4. The CDR3 runs 14 residues.

CDR3 sequence (DNA): TGTGCCAGCAGCTTAGTTGGCAACAGGGAGAACACCGGGGAGCTGTTTTTT. Amino acid sequence: CASSLVGNRENTGELFF. The chain combines TRBV7-8 with TRBJ2-2; TRBD1 is a possible D gene (6 bases). The CDR3 length is 17 residues. Per germline, CDR1 SGHVS and CDR2 FQNEAQ. V was cut by 1 base and J by 1 base, with 13 bases left in between.

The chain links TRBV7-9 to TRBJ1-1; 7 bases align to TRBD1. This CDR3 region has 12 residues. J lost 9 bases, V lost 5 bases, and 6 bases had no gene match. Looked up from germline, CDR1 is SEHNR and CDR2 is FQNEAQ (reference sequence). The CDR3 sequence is CASSPRGSQAFF. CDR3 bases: TGTGCCAGCAGCCCCAGGGGGTCCCAAGCTTTCTTT.

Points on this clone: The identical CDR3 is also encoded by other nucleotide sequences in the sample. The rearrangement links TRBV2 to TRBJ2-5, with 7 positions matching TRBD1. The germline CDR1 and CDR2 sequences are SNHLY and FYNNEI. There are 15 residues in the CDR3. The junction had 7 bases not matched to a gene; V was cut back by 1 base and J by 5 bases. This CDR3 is CASSEVGGVAETQYF. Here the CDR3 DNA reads TGTGCCAGCAGTGAAGTAGGGGGCGTAGCGGAGACCCAGTACTTC.

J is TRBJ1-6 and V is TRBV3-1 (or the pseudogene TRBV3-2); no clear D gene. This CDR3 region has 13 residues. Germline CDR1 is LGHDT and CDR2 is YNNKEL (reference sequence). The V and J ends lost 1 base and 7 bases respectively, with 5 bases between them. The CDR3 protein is CASSQVPNSPLHF. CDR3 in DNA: TGTGCCAGCAGCCAAGTTCCGAATTCACCCCTCCACTTT.

The CDR3: CASSRTSGSPNEQFF. DNA of the CDR3: TGTGCCAGCAGCCGGACTAGCGGGAGCCCTAATGAGCAGTTCTTC. The rearrangement links TRBV7-2 to TRBJ2-1, with 13 bases matching TRBD2. CDR1 and CDR2 (germline): SGHTA, FQGNSA. The CDR3 runs to 15 residues. V shed 5 bases and J 7 bases; nucleotides not matched to a gene: 5.